These 32 T cell receptor beta chains came from one sample sequenced in a study of T cell responses to AZD1222 COVID-19 vaccine. Produced via immunoSEQ multiplex PCR; TCRdb's table is partial and in-frame only. In the table there are some 110,000 clones, about four fifths of which are singletons. The sequenced sample was peripheral blood, obtained on day 0 of AZD1222 vaccination. Source of these receptors: an adult in good health.

This chain joins TRBV6-2 or TRBV6-3 and TRBJ2-7; D is possibly TRBD2 (6 bases). Germline CDR1 MNHEY, CDR2 SVGEGT. V shed 6 bases and J shed 1 base, with 13 bases lying between them. This CDR3 has 14 amino acids. The CDR3 is CASSSSASSYEQYF. The DNA for the CDR3 is TGTGCCAGCAGCTCTAGCGCCTCATCCTACGAGCAGTACTTC.

This chain uses TRBV18 with TRBJ1-5; 9 bases map to TRBD1. The CDR3 spans 16 residues. J was trimmed by 7 bases and V by 1 base; bases with no gene match: 8. Germline loops: CDR1 KGHSH, CDR2 LQKENI. The CDR3 loop reads CASSPQTGGATQPQHF. The CDR3 DNA reads as TGTGCCAGCTCACCACAAACAGGGGGCGCGACCCAGCCCCAGCATTTT.

This chain connects TRBV6-5 to TRBJ1-2; no firm D call. The CDR3 has 13 residues. Trimming shortened V by 6 bases and J by 1 base, and 9 bases separated the two germline ends. Germline lookup yields CDR1 MNHEY and CDR2 SVGAGI. The CDR3 spells CASSIRSNYGYTF. Written as DNA, the CDR3 is TGTGCCAGCAGCATCAGGAGTAACTATGGCTACACCTTC.

The chain joins TRBV24-1 to TRBJ2-2, with TRBD2 identical over 8 bases. The CDR3 spans 18 residues. Trimming cost V 5 bases and J 4 bases; bases outside gene matches: 14. The germline CDR1 and CDR2 sequences are KGHDR and SFDVKD. The CDR3 loop is CATSAWSGSGRGTGELFF. Written as DNA, the CDR3 is TGTGCCACCAGTGCCTGGAGCGGGAGCGGGCGGGGCACCGGGGAGCTGTTTTTT.

The V call is TRBV2, the J call TRBJ1-6, with TRBD1 identical over 9 bases. In germline, CDR1 is SNHLY, CDR2 FYNNEI. Trimming removed 7 bases from V and 9 bases from J; junction bases left unmatched: 1. The CDR3 sequence is 12 residues long. The CDR3 sequence is CASKDRGSPLHF. Written as DNA, the CDR3 is TGTGCCAGCAAGGACAGGGGTTCACCCCTCCACTTT.

This rearrangement joins TRBV5-1 to TRBJ1-2, with D unclear. The CDR3 is made up of 13 amino acids. V lost 0 bases, J lost 2 bases, and 5 bases lay in between. Germline V CDR1 and CDR2: SGHRS, YFSETQ. This CDR3 reads CASSLGSNYGYTF. In nucleotides, the CDR3 is TGCGCCAGCAGCTTGGGTTCCAACTATGGCTACACCTTC.

The chain combines TRBV28 with TRBJ2-6, with D maybe TRBD1 (6 bases). CDR3 size: 15 residues. Between the trimmed V and J ends, which lost 6 bases and 1 base, there was a span of 10 bases. CDR1 is MDHEN, CDR2 SYDVKM, per germline. CDR3 nucleotides: TGTGCCAGCAGCACACAGGGTTCTGGGGCCAACGTCCTGACTTTC. This sequence encodes CASSTQGSGANVLTF.

V is TRBV6-5 and J is TRBJ1-6, with D possibly TRBD1 on 5 matching bases. V was pared by 6 bases and J by 1 base, with 10 bases between. The CDR3 is 15 amino acids. From germline, CDR1 is MNHEY and CDR2 SVGAGI. CDR3 loop: CASSQWGSYNSPLHF. In nucleotides, the CDR3 is TGTGCCAGCAGCCAATGGGGGTCCTATAATTCACCCCTCCACTTT.

This chain uses TRBV3-1 (or the pseudogene TRBV3-2) with TRBJ1-6; D is perhaps TRBD1 (5 bases). CDR1 and CDR2 from the germline V gene are LGHDT and YNNKEL (reference sequence). The V end lost 5 bases, the J end lost 14 bases, and 13 bases lay between the germline ends. The CDR3 spans 12 residues. The CDR3 DNA sequence: TGTGCCAGCAGCTCATCAGCCAGGGCCCTCCACTTT. Residues: CASSSSARALHF.

This rearrangement joins TRBV6-6 to TRBJ2-7; TRBD1 might be the D (8 bases). CDR1 is MNHNY, CDR2 SVGAGI, per germline (reference sequence). Trimming stripped 2 bases from V and 2 bases from J, with 13 bases between. The length of the CDR3 is 15 residues. CDR3 loop: CASSYEQGGAYEQYF. CDR3 DNA: TGTGCCAGCAGTTACGAACAGGGGGGGGCCTACGAGCAGTACTTC.

There are a few counts of this clone. The chain's CDR3 is CASSQDTRREQYF. CDR3 DNA: TGCGCCAGCAGCCAAGATACCAGGAGGGAGCAGTACTTC. The V gene is TRBV4-3, the J gene TRBJ2-7; D is possibly TRBD2 (5 bases). The V gene lost 0 bases and the J gene lost 7 bases, with 10 bases spanning the gap. This CDR3 contains 13 residues. Germline loops: CDR1 LGHNA, CDR2 YSLEER.

The chain carries TRBV3-1 (or the pseudogene TRBV3-2) and TRBJ1-1; TRBD1 matches at 7 bases. CDR1 is LGHDT and CDR2 is YNNKEL in the germline V gene (reference sequence). The CDR3 is 13 residues long. V trimming: 9 bases; J trimming: 4 bases; junction bases outside the gene matches: 8. The CDR3 coding sequence is TGTGCCAGTACAAGACAGGGAGGCACTGAAGCTTTCTTT. Translating gives CASTRQGGTEAFF.

This sequence joins TRBV5-4 and TRBJ2-7; D ambiguous. Trimming shortened V by 5 bases and J by 4 bases, and 13 bases separated the two germline ends. This CDR3 region has 13 residues. Germline assignment: CDR1 SGHNT and CDR2 YYREEE (reference sequence). CDR3 region: CASSSANTYEQYF. The CDR3 nucleotides are TGTGCCAGCAGTTCCGCAAACACGTACGAGCAGTACTTC. The complete variable domain, with remaining parts taken from reference TRBV5-4 and TRBJ2-7, reads ETGVTQSPTHLIKTRGQQVTLRCSSQSGHNTVSWYQQALGQGPQFIFQYYREEENGRGNFPPRFSGLQFPNYSSELNVNALELDDSALYLCASSSANTYEQYFGPGTRLTVT.

This sequence joins TRBV6-5 and TRBJ2-7; 9 bases fit TRBD2. Germline CDR1 is MNHEY and CDR2 is SVGAGI. There are 14 residues in the CDR3. After removal of 6 bases from V and 0 bases from J, the junction contained 3 bases not matched to a gene. The CDR3 reads CASRTSGSSYEQYF. CDR3 coding DNA: TGTGCCAGCAGGACTAGCGGTAGCTCCTACGAGCAGTACTTC.

The chain carries TRBV6-6 and TRBJ1-5; D gene uncertain. The CDR3 loop spans 16 amino acids. Trimming cost V 3 bases and J 1 base, with 13 bases left between them. Germline V lookup: CDR1 MNHNY, CDR2 SVGAGI (reference sequence). In DNA form, the CDR3 reads TGTGCCAGCAGTTATGGGCAGCCCCTAAGCAATCAGCCCCAGCATTTT. Amino acids: CASSYGQPLSNQPQHF.

CDR3 nucleotide sequence: TGTGCCAGCAGTGCGATCCGTCTAGCGGGGGGGACAGATACGCAGTATTTT. Residues: CASSAIRLAGGTDTQYF. V and J are TRBV6-1 and TRBJ2-3, with TRBD2 matching over 12 bases. The CDR3 totals 17 residues. The junction had 8 bases not matched to a gene; V was cut back by 4 bases and J by 3 bases. Germline V gives CDR1 MNHNS, CDR2 SASEGT.

In its sample, this clone was seen once. This chain links TRBV6-6 with TRBJ1-5, with a tentative D call TRBD1 (6 bases). V lost 5 bases to trimming and J lost 7 bases, with 12 bases between them. Looked up from germline, CDR1 is MNHNY and CDR2 is SVGAGI (reference sequence). This CDR3 is 13 amino acids long. The CDR3 bases are TGTGCCAGCAGTAAGGGGGGGGGACAGCCCCAGCATTTT. Its protein product is CASSKGGGQPQHF.

The chain recombines TRBV6-1 with TRBJ1-5; D gene ambiguous. CDR3 length: 12 amino acids. The ends were cut back, 3 bases at V and 7 bases at J, with 7 bases in the middle. Germline-derived CDR1 and CDR2 are MNHNS and SASEGT. The CDR3 region is CASSEDRQPQHF. The CDR3 DNA is TGTGCCAGCAGTGAGGATCGGCAGCCCCAGCATTTT.

On this clone: One end of the junction does not line up with germline, which may come from a read error. This chain uses TRBV2 with TRBJ2-4; unclear D gene. Germline V CDR1 and CDR2: SNHLY, FYNNEI. There are 12 residues in the CDR3. The CDR3 is CASSEAGRRLNF. In DNA form, the CDR3 reads TGTGCCAGCAGTGAAGCCGGCAGGAGACTGAACTTC.

DNA of the CDR3: TGTGCCAGCAGCGCAGGCAGCGGGAGTGGCGGGGAGCTGTTTTTT. As protein: CASSAGSGSGGELFF. This sequence joins TRBV9 and TRBJ2-2; 8 bases agree with TRBD2. The CDR3 is 15 residues long. CDR1 is SGDLS, CDR2 YYNGEE, per germline. V lost 3 bases to trimming and J lost 7 bases; unmatched junction nucleotides: 8.

The rearrangement uses TRBV7-2 and TRBJ1-6; D is undetermined. The CDR3 consists of 13 residues. Per germline, CDR1 SGHTA and CDR2 FQGNSA. Trimming removed 2 bases from V and 7 bases from J, with 6 bases in between. CDR3 residues: CASSLYPNSPLHF. The CDR3 coding sequence is TGTGCCAGCAGCTTATATCCGAATTCACCCCTCCACTTT.

This clone showed up just a few times. The chain is built from TRBV3-1 (or the pseudogene TRBV3-2) and TRBJ2-1; no definite D call. This CDR3 comprises 12 residues. Germline V lookup: CDR1 LGHDT, CDR2 YNNKEL (reference sequence). V lost 0 bases, J lost 9 bases, and 6 bases lay in between. The CDR3 DNA follows: TGTGCCAGCAGCCAAGAGCATGGTGAGCAGTTCTTC. Its translation: CASSQEHGEQFF.

This rearrangement joins TRBV4-2 to TRBJ1-1; D is uncertain. Trimming stripped 0 bases from V and 3 bases from J, with 11 bases between. The germline V gene encodes CDR1 LGHNA and CDR2 YNFKEQ. This CDR3 has 15 residues. CDR3 DNA: TGTGCCAGCAGCCAAGATCGGTATGGTTACACTGAAGCTTTCTTT. It yields the protein CASSQDRYGYTEAFF.

Only a few counts were recorded for this clone. The chain uses TRBV3-1 (or the pseudogene TRBV3-2) and TRBJ1-4, with a possible D match to TRBD1 (5 bases). This CDR3 has 18 residues. The V gene lost 0 bases and the J gene lost 0 bases, with 14 bases spanning the gap. From germline, CDR1 is LGHDT and CDR2 YNNKEL (reference sequence). The CDR3 DNA is TGTGCCAGCAGCCAAGAAATTGGGACCGAGGCAACTAATGAAAAACTGTTTTTT. Translated: CASSQEIGTEATNEKLFF.

The chain carries TRBV2 and TRBJ1-3; unclear D gene. V was clipped by 7 bases and J by 0 bases, with 13 bases between them. Germline values: CDR1 SNHLY, CDR2 FYNNEI. The CDR3 spans 15 residues. CDR3 DNA sequence: TGTGCCAGCATTCTTGACGGGATCTCTGGAAACACCATATATTTT. It codes for CASILDGISGNTIYF.

Only one count was recorded for this clone. The chain carries TRBV3-1 (or the pseudogene TRBV3-2) and TRBJ2-6; D possibly corresponds to TRBD2 (5 bases). The germline V gene has CDR1 LGHDT and CDR2 YNNKEL (reference sequence). The CDR3 spans 17 residues. V lost 3 bases, J lost 2 bases, and 14 bases lay in between. The CDR3 sequence is CASSHEGRWAGANVLTF. DNA of the CDR3: TGTGCCAGCAGCCACGAGGGTAGGTGGGCTGGGGCCAACGTCCTGACTTTC.

The chain recombines TRBV19 with TRBJ2-7, with 10 bases matching TRBD1. The junction had 11 bases not matched to a gene; V was cut back by 6 bases and J by 6 bases. CDR3 length: 15 residues. Germline assignment: CDR1 LNHDA and CDR2 SQIVND (reference sequence). CDR3 region: CASSYRTGGFGEQYF. CDR3 in DNA: TGTGCCAGTAGCTACCGGACAGGGGGATTCGGCGAGCAGTACTTC.

This clone was seen more than once but under ten times. Different DNA sequences within this sample yield the same CDR3. J is TRBJ2-5 and V is TRBV18; D gene uncertain. V gave up 1 base and J gave up 2 bases, with 2 bases separating them. Germline CDR1 is KGHSH and CDR2 is LQKENI. The CDR3 runs to 12 residues. CDR3 sequence: CASSPQQETQYF. CDR3 DNA: TGTGCCAGCTCACCACAACAAGAGACCCAGTACTTC.

The CDR3 DNA reads as TGTGCTAGTGCCTTAAGGGGACTTGATTCACCCCTCCACTTT. Protein sequence: CASALRGLDSPLHF. V and J are TRBV12-5 and TRBJ1-6, with a possible D match to TRBD1 (5 bases). The germline CDR1 and CDR2 sequences are LGHNT and FRNRAP. The CDR3 spans 14 residues. V lost 7 bases to trimming and J lost 8 bases, with 15 bases between them.

The chain combines TRBV14 with TRBJ1-4; no definite D call. The germline gives CDR1 SGHDN, CDR2 FVKESK. The CDR3 is made up of 12 amino acids. Between the trimmed V and J ends, which lost 1 base and 11 bases, there was a span of 8 bases. CDR3: CASSQAGFKLFF. The DNA for the CDR3 is TGTGCCAGCAGCCAAGCAGGATTCAAACTGTTTTTT.

The sample holds a few counts of this clone. This chain connects TRBV11-2 to TRBJ1-5; D perhaps matches TRBD1 (6 bases). This CDR3 region has 19 residues. Germline CDR1 and CDR2: SGHAT and FQNNGV. The V end lost 5 bases, the J end lost 0 bases, and 23 bases lay between the germline ends. CDR3 coding DNA: TGTGCCAGCAGCCCCCATGTCCTTGGGGGGCGATATAGCAATCAGCCCCAGCATTTT. Its protein is CASSPHVLGGRYSNQPQHF. Full variable domain (rest looked up from reference TRBV11-2 and TRBJ1-5): EAGVAQSPRYKIIEKRQSVAFWCNPISGHATLYWYQQILGQGPKLLIQFQNNGVVDDSQLPKDRFSAERLKGVDSTLKIQPAKLEDSAVYLCASSPHVLGGRYSNQPQHFGDGTRLSIL.

This clone was counted a single time. The chain joins TRBV7-9 to TRBJ1-4; 8 bases are a match to TRBD1. Germline loops: CDR1 SEHNR, CDR2 FQNEAQ (reference sequence). This CDR3 comprises 13 residues. J was trimmed by 7 bases and V by 6 bases; bases with no gene match: 4. The CDR3 sequence is CASRGQGGEKLFF. The CDR3 DNA is TGTGCCAGCAGAGGACAGGGAGGTGAAAAACTGTTTTTT.